The 5 T cell receptor beta chains below all came from one sample that was sequenced in a study of T-cell memory formation after mild COVID-19. TCRdb analysed the 5' RACE reads with MiXCR anew, one entry per CDR3 protein. The sample gives about 350,000 distinct CDR3 sequences, roughly 13% of which show up once; about 24% is in the top ten. The specimen sequenced was PBMCs or a T cell subset sorted from them (not recorded which). The receptors come from a man aged 18 to 29 who had mild COVID-19 (a few samples of this study predate the infection). Cell type and time point are not known.

There are a few counts of this clonotype. This sequence joins TRBV20-1 and TRBJ2-3; 11 nucleotides match TRBD2. After removal of 0 bases from V and 3 bases from J, the junction contained 2 bases not matched to a gene. CDR1 is DFQATT, CDR2 SNEGSKA, per germline (reference sequence). The CDR3 length is 15 residues. In DNA, the CDR3 is TGCAGTGCTAGAGATCCTAGCGGGGGGACAGATACGCAGTATTTT. This sequence encodes CSARDPSGGTDTQYF.

The chain links TRBV12-3 or TRBV12-4 to TRBJ1-5, with TRBD1 matching 7 bases. Germline trimming cut 1 base from V and 1 base from J; bases unmatched to any gene: 7. The CDR3 contains 17 residues. CDR3 amino acids: CASSLDRGGPSNQPQHF. CDR3 nucleotide sequence: TGTGCCAGCAGTTTAGATCGAGGGGGCCCCAGCAATCAGCCCCAGCATTTT.

V gene TRBV6-2 or TRBV6-3 combines with J gene TRBJ1-1; D gene uncertain. Germline-derived CDR1 and CDR2 are MNHEY and SVGEGT. V was shortened by 6 bases and J by 6 bases, with 17 bases between the two germline ends. The CDR3 is made up of 14 amino acids. The CDR3 DNA is TGTGCCAGCAGCAACGGACGGAAGGGATCTGAAGCTTTCTTT. It encodes CASSNGRKGSEAFF.

This clonotype has only a few counts. The J gene is TRBJ2-5, the V gene TRBV12-3 or TRBV12-4; 11 nucleotides line up with TRBD2. The CDR3 consists of 16 residues. The J segment lost 2 bases and the V segment lost 7 bases, leaving 9 bases of the junction unmatched. DNA of the CDR3: TGTGCCAGCACCGGTACTAGCGGGGGCCCGCAAGAGACCCAGTACTTC. The encoded protein is CASTGTSGGPQETQYF.

The V call is TRBV4-1, the J call TRBJ2-1; 8 bases map to TRBD2. The V gene end was trimmed by 7 bases and the J gene end by 7 bases; junction bases not matched to a gene: 9. Germline CDR1 and CDR2: MGHRA and YSYEKL. The CDR3 covers 14 residues. In DNA form, the CDR3 reads TGCGCCAGCATGCACGGGGGGGCGGGAAATGAGCAGTTCTTC. It is translated as CASMHGGAGNEQFF.